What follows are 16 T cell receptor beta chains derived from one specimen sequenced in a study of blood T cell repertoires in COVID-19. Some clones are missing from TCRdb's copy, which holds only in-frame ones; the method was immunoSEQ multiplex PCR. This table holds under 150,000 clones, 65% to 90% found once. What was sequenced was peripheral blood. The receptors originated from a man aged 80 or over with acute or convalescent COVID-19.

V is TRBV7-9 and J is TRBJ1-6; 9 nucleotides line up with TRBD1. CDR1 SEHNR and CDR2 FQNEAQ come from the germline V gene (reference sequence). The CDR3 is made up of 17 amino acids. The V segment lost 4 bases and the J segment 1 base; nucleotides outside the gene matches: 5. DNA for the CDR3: TGTGCCAGCAGCTCGGACAGGGGTTGGTCCTATAATTCACCCCTCCACTTT. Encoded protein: CASSSDRGWSYNSPLHF.

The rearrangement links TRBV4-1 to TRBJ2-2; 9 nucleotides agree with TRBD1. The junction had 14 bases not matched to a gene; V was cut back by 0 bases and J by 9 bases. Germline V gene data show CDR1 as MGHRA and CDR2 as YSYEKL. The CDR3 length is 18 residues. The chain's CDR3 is CASSQDPSPGTGNRELFF. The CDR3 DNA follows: TGCGCCAGCAGCCAAGATCCATCACCCGGGACAGGGAATCGGGAGCTGTTTTTT.

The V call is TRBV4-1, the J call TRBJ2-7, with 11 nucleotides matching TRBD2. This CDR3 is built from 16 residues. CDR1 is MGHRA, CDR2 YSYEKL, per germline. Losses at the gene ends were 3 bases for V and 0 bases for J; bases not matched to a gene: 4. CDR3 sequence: CASSHPSGGTSYEQYF. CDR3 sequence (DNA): TGCGCCAGCAGCCACCCTAGCGGGGGGACCTCCTACGAGCAGTACTTC.

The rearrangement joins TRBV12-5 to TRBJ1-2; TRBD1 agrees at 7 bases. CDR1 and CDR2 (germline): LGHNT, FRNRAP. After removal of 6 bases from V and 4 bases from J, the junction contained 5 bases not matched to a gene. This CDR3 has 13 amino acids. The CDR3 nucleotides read TGTGCTAGTGGGCTATCAGGGGGCTATGGCTACACCTTC. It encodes CASGLSGGYGYTF.

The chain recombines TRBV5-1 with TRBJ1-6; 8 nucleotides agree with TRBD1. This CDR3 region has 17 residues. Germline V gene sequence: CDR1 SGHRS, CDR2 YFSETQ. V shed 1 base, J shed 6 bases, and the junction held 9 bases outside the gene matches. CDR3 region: CASSLFGTGDGNSPLHF. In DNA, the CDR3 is TGCGCCAGCAGCTTGTTCGGGACAGGAGATGGTAATTCACCCCTCCACTTT.

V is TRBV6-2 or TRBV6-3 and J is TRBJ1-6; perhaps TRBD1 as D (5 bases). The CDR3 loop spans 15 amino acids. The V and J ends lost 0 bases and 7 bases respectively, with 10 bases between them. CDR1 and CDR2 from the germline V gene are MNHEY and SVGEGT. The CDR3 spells CASSYSVGANSPLHF. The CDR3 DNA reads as TGTGCCAGCAGTTACTCGGTTGGGGCAAATTCACCCCTCCACTTT.

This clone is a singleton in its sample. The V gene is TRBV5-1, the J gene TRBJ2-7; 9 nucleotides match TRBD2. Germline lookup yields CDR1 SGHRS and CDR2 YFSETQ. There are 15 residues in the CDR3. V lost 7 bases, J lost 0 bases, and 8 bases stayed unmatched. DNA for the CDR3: TGCGCCAGCGCGGGAGGGCGGGGTCTCTCCTACGAGCAGTACTTC. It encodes CASAGGRGLSYEQYF.

CDR3 bases: TGCAGTGCTAGTCGGGCAGATACGCAGTATTTT. This translates into CSASRADTQYF. The J gene is TRBJ2-3, the V gene TRBV20-1, with D uncertain. Looked up from germline, CDR1 is DFQATT and CDR2 is SNEGSKA (reference sequence). V gave up 3 bases and J gave up 4 bases, with 5 bases separating them. The CDR3 is made up of 11 amino acids.

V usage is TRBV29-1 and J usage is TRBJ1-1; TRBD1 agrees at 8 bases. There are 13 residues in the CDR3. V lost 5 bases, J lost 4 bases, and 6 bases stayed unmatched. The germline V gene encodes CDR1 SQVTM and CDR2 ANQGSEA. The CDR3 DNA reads TGCAGCGTTCGGACAGGGAGAGTCACTGAAGCTTTCTTT. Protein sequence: CSVRTGRVTEAFF.

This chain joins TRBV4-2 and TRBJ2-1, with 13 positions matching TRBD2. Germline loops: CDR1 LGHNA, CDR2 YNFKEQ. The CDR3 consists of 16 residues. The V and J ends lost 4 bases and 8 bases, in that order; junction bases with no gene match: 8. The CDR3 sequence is CASSLQLAGGKDEQFF. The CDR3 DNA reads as TGTGCCAGCAGCCTACAACTAGCGGGGGGGAAAGATGAGCAGTTCTTC.

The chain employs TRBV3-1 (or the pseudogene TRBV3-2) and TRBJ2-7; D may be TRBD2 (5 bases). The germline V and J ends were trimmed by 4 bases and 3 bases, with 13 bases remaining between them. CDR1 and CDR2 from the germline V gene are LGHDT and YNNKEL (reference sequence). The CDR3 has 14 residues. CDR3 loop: CASSRTQLGYEQYF. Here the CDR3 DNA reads TGTGCCAGCAGCCGGACTCAACTGGGCTACGAGCAGTACTTC.

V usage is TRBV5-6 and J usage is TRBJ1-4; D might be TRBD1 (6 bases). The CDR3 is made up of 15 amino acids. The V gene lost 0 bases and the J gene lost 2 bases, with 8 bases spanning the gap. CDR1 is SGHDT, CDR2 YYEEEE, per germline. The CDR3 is CASSLAQGTNEKLFF. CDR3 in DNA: TGTGCCAGCAGCTTGGCCCAGGGGACTAATGAAAAACTGTTTTTT.

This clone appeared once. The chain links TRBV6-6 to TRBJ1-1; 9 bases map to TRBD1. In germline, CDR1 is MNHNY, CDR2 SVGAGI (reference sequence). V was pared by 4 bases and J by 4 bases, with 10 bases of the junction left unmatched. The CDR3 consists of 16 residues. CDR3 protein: CASSSHRGQSGTEAFF. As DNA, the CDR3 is TGTGCCAGCAGTTCACACAGGGGGCAGTCGGGCACTGAAGCTTTCTTT.

The CDR3 DNA reads TGTGCCAGCAGTCTAGTCGGAGTAAACACTGAAGCTTTCTTT. It translates to CASSLVGVNTEAFF. V usage is TRBV4-2 and J usage is TRBJ1-1; D unresolved. Germline CDR1 LGHNA, CDR2 YNFKEQ. The CDR3 runs 14 residues. V was clipped by 6 bases and J by 2 bases, with 13 bases between them.

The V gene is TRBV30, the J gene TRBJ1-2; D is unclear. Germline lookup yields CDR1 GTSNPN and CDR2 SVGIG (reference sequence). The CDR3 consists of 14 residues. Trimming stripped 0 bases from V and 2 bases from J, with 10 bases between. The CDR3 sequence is CAWSVLTANYGYTF. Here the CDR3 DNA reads TGTGCCTGGAGTGTACTCACAGCCAACTATGGCTACACCTTC.

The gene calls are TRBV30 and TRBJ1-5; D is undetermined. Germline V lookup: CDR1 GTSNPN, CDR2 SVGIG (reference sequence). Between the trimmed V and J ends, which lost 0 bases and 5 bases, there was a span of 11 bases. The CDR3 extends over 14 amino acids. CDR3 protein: CAWSVSGLDQPQHF. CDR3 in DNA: TGTGCCTGGAGTGTTTCCGGGTTAGATCAGCCCCAGCATTTT.